The subject of this entry is one T cell receptor beta chain. Its specificity is not known. Libraries for TCR beta were made by quantitative 5'-RACE with molecular barcodes. TCRdb re-analysed the 5' RACE reads in MiXCR, keeping a single row per CDR3 protein. The sample records roughly 700,000 distinct CDR3 sequences, roughly 19% being singletons. The germline gives CDR1 SQVTM, CDR2 ANQGSEA. Deletions cut 4 bases from V and 0 bases from J, with 15 bases between. The CDR3 consists of 15 residues. This entry comes from a study of CD8 T cells in ankylosing spondylitis. General study results and limits: Apparently characteristic of ankylosing spondylitis blood was a TCR beta motif (eight highly homologous variants). Clones linked with disease were CD8+ and fairly uncommon in the peripheral blood.

This clonotype originated in a male donor with ankylosing spondylitis. Sequenced sample: blood, either unsorted or a sorted T cell fraction (not recorded which). The chain carries TRBV29-1 and TRBJ1-1; D gene uncertain. The CDR3 region is CSVVCVSAMNTEAFF. CDR3 sequence (DNA): TGCAGCGTTGTATGCGTGTCGGCGATGAACACTGAAGCTTTCTTT.